This T cell receptor (beta chain) was retrieved from a study of T cell repertoires in cytomegalovirus infection. CDR3 size: 15 residues. V shed 0 bases and J 5 bases; nucleotides not matched to a gene: 7. CDR1 is SGHDT and CDR2 is YYEEEE in the germline V gene. TCRdb reanalysed the reads using MiXCR and keeps one entry per CDR3 protein. The table includes roughly 230,000 distinct CDR3 sequences, 15% to 20% detected once. This clonotype has only a few counts. The chain is built from TRBV5-6 and TRBJ2-5; 7 bases match TRBD1. Input material: CD8+ T cells from PBMCs. The TCR comes from a human donor in good health (CMV status not recorded). Some clones in this sample may be carry-over from other donors' samples. The CDR3 protein is CASSLGTGTAETQYF. The CDR3, as DNA: TGTGCCAGCAGCTTGGGGACAGGCACCGCGGAGACCCAGTACTTC. Full variable domain (outside the CDR3, taken from reference TRBV5-6 and TRBJ2-5): DAGVTQSPTHLIKTRGQQVTLRCSPKSGHDTVSWYQQALGQGPQFIFQYYEEEERQRGNFPDRFSGHQFPNYSSELNVNALLLGDSALYLCASSLGTGTAETQYFGPGTRLLVL.